These 5 T cell receptor beta chains were sequenced from one sample in a study of Ad26.COV2.S vaccination and SARS-CoV-2 variants. TCRdb's copy holds only in-frame clones and misses some; the assay was immunoSEQ multiplex PCR. This table holds approximately 97,000 clones, roughly 75% found once. The sequences come from peripheral blood, collected after recovery from COVID-19. Receptors originate from a human donor who had recovered from COVID-19.

The chain recombines TRBV7-6 with TRBJ1-6, with D unclear. Germline V gene sequence: CDR1 SGHVS, CDR2 FNYEAQ. The CDR3 contains 15 residues. The V and J ends lost 4 bases and 0 bases respectively, with 7 bases between them. The CDR3, as DNA: TGTGCCAGCAGCTCGTCCAGCTCCTATAATTCACCCCTCCACTTT. It specifies CASSSSSSYNSPLHF. The full variable domain, completed using reference TRBV7-6 and TRBJ1-6, is GAGVSQSPRYKVTKRGQDVALRCDPISGHVSLYWYRQALGQGPEFLTYFNYEAQQDKSGLPNDRFSAERPEGSISTLTIQRTEQRDSAMYRCASSSSSSYNSPLHFGNGTRLTVT.

The chain has TRBV11-1 and TRBJ2-1; D gene unclear. Trimming pared 4 bases from V and 4 bases from J, leaving 14 bases between. This CDR3 is 15 amino acids long. Germline V gene sequence: CDR1 SGHAT, CDR2 FQDESV (reference sequence). This chain's CDR3 is CASSWTPGSYNEQFF. The CDR3 region has the DNA TGTGCCAGCAGCTGGACCCCAGGATCTTACAATGAGCAGTTCTTC.

About this clone itself: At one of its ends the junction is not consistent with the germline gene, which may arise from a read error. V usage is TRBV28 and J usage is TRBJ1-2; D is possibly TRBD1 (5 bases). This CDR3 spans 14 amino acids. The germline V gene has CDR1 MDHEN and CDR2 SYDVKM. DNA of the CDR3: TGTGCCAGCACGAACGCGGGCGGACACCGACAATCTTTCTTC. Protein sequence: CASTNAGGHRQSFF.

The rearrangement links TRBV2 to TRBJ2-1; no clear D. This CDR3 comprises 14 residues. Between the trimmed V and J ends, which lost 7 bases and 4 bases, there was a span of 14 bases. Germline V gene lookup returns CDR1 SNHLY and CDR2 FYNNEI. The CDR3: CASTPGGMYNEQFF. CDR3 nucleotides: TGTGCCAGCACCCCCGGCGGCATGTACAATGAGCAGTTCTTC.

This clone was detected only once. The chain uses TRBV6-1 and TRBJ2-5; D might be TRBD1 or TRBD2, each matching 6 bases. The V and J ends lost 3 bases and 5 bases respectively, with 16 bases between them. Germline CDR1 is MNHNS and CDR2 is SASEGT. CDR3 length: 15 residues. This chain's CDR3 is CASSDEGGGWETQYF. DNA for the CDR3: TGTGCCAGCAGTGATGAGGGGGGCGGCTGGGAGACCCAGTACTTC.